The following is a T cell receptor (beta chain) sequence with its context. The record originates from a study of blood T cell repertoires in COVID-19. Turning to the study itself: Whether acute or convalescent, the COVID-19 samples came from the United States, Italy and Spain. The cDNA or gDNA used as material had been derived from T cells, B-cell-depleted T cells, or PBMCs.

Per the original data handling: Amplification of reference gene primers provided the estimated nucleated cell counts. The assay was immunoSEQ multiplex PCR, and TCRdb's table has in-frame clones only and misses some. V and J calls and clone size are as listed in that table; D and trimming were resolved from the DNA. The sample contains approximately 77,000 clones, about 87% of which appear only once. Germline V gene data show CDR1 as MNHEY and CDR2 as SVGAGI. The CDR3 has 14 residues. V dropped 0 bases and J dropped 3 bases, with 8 bases sitting between them. V is TRBV6-5 and J is TRBJ1-1; D remains ambiguous. The receptor's source is a man aged 45 to 65 with active COVID-19. Sequenced material: peripheral blood. This CDR3 is CASSYSLQYTEAFF. The CDR3 region has the DNA TGTGCCAGCAGTTACTCGCTCCAGTACACTGAAGCTTTCTTT.